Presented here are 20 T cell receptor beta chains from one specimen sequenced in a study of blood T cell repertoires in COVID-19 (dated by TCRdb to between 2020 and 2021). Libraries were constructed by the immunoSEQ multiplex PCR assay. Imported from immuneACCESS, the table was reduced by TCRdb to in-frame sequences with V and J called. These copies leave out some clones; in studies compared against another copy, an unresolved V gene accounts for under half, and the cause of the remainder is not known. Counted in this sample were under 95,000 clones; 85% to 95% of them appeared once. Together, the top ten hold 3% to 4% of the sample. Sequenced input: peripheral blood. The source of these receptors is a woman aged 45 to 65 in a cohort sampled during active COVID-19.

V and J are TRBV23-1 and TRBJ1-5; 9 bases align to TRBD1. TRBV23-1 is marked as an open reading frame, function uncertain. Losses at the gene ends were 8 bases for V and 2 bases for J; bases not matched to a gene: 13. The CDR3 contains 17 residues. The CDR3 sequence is CASQGTGTTTGNQPQHF. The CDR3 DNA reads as TGCGCCAGCCAGGGGACAGGGACGACTACGGGCAATCAGCCCCAGCATTTT.

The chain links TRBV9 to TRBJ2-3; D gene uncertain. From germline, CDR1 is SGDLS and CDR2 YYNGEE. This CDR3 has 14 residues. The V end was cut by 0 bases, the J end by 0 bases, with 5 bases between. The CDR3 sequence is CASSVGPSTDTQYF. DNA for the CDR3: TGTGCCAGCAGCGTAGGTCCGAGCACAGATACGCAGTATTTT.

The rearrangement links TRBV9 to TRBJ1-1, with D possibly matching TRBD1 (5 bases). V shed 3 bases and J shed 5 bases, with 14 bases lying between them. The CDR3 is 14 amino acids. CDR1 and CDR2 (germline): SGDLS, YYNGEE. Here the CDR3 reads CASSGQGGRTEAFF. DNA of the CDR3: TGTGCCAGCAGCGGCCAGGGAGGCCGAACTGAAGCTTTCTTT.

This CDR3 reads CASNKRGTTSSTDTQYF. CDR3 nucleotide sequence: TGTGCCAGTAACAAACGAGGGACAACCTCTAGCACAGATACGCAGTATTTT. The chain couples TRBV19 to TRBJ2-3, with D possibly TRBD1 on 6 matching bases. The V and J ends lost 7 bases and 0 bases respectively, with 20 bases between them. The V gene's germline CDR1 is LNHDA and CDR2 SQIVND (reference sequence). The CDR3 has 17 residues.

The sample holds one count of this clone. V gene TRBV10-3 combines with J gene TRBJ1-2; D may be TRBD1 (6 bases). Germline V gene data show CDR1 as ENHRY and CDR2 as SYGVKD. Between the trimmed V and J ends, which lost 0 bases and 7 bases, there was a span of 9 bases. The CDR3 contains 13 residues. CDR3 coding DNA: TGTGCCATCAGTGAGTCTACAGGGTCTGGCTACACCTTC. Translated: CAISESTGSGYTF.

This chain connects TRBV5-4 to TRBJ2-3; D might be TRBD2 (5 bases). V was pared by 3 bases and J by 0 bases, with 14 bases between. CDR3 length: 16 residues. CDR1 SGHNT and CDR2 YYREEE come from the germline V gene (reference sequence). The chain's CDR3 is CASSSASFSSTDTQYF. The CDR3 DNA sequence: TGTGCCAGCAGCTCCGCTAGCTTTTCTAGCACAGATACGCAGTATTTT.

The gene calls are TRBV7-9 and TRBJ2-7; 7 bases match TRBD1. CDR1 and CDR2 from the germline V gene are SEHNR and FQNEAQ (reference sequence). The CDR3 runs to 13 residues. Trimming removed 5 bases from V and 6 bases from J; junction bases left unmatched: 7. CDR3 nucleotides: TGTGCCAGCAGCGCAGACAGGGTGGGCGAGCAGTACTTC. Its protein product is CASSADRVGEQYF.

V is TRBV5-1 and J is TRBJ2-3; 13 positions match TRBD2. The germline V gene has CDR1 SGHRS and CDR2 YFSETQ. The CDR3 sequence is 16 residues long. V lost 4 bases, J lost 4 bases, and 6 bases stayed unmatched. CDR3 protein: CASSPQLAGGPDTQYF. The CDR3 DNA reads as TGCGCCAGCAGCCCCCAACTAGCGGGGGGGCCAGATACGCAGTATTTT.

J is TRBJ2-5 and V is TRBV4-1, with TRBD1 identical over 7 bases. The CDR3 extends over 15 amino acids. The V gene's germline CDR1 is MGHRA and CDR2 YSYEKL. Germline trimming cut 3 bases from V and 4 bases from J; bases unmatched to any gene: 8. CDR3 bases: TGCGCCAGCAGCCACCAGACAGGGCGTATAGAGACCCAGTACTTC. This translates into CASSHQTGRIETQYF.

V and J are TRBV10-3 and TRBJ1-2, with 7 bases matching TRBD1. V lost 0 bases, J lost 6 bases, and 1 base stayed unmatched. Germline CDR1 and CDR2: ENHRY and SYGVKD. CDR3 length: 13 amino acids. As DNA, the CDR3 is TGTGCCATCAGTGAGTCGACAGGGCATGGCTACACCTTC. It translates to CAISESTGHGYTF.

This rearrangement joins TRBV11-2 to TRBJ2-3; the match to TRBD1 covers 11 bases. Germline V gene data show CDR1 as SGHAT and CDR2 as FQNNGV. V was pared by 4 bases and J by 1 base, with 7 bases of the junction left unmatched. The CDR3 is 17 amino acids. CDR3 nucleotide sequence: TGTGCCAGCAGCTCAGGACAGGGGGCTATGGGCACAGATACGCAGTATTTT. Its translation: CASSSGQGAMGTDTQYF. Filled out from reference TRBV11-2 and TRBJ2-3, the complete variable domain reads EAGVAQSPRYKIIEKRQSVAFWCNPISGHATLYWYQQILGQGPKLLIQFQNNGVVDDSQLPKDRFSAERLKGVDSTLKIQPAKLEDSAVYLCASSSGQGAMGTDTQYFGPGTRLTVL.

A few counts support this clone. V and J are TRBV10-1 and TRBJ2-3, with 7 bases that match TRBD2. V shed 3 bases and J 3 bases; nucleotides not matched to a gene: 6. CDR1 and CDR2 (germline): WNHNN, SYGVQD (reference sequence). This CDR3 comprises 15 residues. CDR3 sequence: CASSDGGSRTDTQYF. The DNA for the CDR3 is TGCGCCAGCAGTGACGGCGGGAGCAGGACAGATACGCAGTATTTT.

The CDR3 coding sequence is TGTGCTAGTGCCCCCAGGGGTTCCGAGACCCAGTACTTC. Translation: CASAPRGSETQYF. The chain employs TRBV12-5 and TRBJ2-5; TRBD1 is a possible D gene (6 bases). The CDR3 loop spans 13 amino acids. Per the germline V gene, CDR1 is LGHNT and CDR2 is FRNRAP. Trimming pared 7 bases from V and 5 bases from J, leaving 14 bases between.

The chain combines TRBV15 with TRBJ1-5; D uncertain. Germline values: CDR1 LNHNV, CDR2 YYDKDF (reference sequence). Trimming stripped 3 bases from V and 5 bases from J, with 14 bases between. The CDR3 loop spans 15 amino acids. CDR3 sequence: CATSRTGVGDQPQHF. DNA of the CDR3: TGTGCCACCAGCAGGACCGGGGTTGGGGATCAGCCCCAGCATTTT.

CDR3 coding DNA: TGTGCCACCAGTGAATTCCCGGAGGGTAGCGGGAGGTCATCTACGCAGTATTTT. Translated, it gives CATSEFPEGSGRSSTQYF. This sequence joins TRBV24-1 and TRBJ2-3; the match to TRBD2 covers 10 bases. Per the germline V gene, CDR1 is KGHDR and CDR2 is SFDVKD. V was pared by 4 bases and J by 8 bases, with 17 bases of the junction left unmatched. This CDR3 spans 18 amino acids.

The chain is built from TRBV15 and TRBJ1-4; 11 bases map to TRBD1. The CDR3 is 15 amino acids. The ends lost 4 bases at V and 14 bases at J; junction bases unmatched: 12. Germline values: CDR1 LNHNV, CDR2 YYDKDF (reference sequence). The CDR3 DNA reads TGTGCCACCAGCAAACCGGGACAGGGGGACCTATTCCTGTTTTTT. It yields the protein CATSKPGQGDLFLFF. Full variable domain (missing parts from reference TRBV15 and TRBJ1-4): DAMVIQNPRYQVTQFGKPVTLSCSQTLNHNVMYWYQQKSSQAPKLLFHYYDKDFNNEADTPDNFQSRRPNTSFCFLDIRSPGLGDTAMYLCATSKPGQGDLFLFFGSGTQLSVL.

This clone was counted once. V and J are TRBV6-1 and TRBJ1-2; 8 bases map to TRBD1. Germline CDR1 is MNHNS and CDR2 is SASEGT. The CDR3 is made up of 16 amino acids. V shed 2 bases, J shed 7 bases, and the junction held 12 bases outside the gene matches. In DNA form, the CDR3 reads TGTGCCAGCAGTGAAATGGTCACGGACAGGGTGGTTGGCTACACCTTC. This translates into CASSEMVTDRVVGYTF.

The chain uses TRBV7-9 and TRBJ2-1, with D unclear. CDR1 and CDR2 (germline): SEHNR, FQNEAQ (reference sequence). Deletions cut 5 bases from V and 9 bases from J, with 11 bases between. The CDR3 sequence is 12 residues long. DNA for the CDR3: TGTGCCAGCAGCCTCCGTGGCCCTGAGCAGTTCTTC. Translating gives CASSLRGPEQFF.

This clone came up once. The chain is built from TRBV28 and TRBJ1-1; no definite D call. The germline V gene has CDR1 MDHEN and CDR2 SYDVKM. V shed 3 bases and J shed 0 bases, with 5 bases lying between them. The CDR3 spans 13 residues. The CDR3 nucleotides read TGTGCCAGCAGTTTGGGAGTGAACACTGAAGCTTTCTTT. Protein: CASSLGVNTEAFF.

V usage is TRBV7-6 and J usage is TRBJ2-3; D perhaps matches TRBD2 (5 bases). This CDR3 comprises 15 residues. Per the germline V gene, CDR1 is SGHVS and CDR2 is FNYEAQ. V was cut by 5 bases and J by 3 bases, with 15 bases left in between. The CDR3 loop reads CASSPAERLTDTQYF. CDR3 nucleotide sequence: TGTGCCAGCAGCCCAGCGGAGCGCCTGACAGATACGCAGTATTTT. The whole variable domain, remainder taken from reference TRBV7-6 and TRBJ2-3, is GAGVSQSPRYKVTKRGQDVALRCDPISGHVSLYWYRQALGQGPEFLTYFNYEAQQDKSGLPNDRFSAERPEGSISTLTIQRTEQRDSAMYRCASSPAERLTDTQYFGPGTRLTVL.